This paragraph reports one T cell receptor (beta chain). Only one count was recorded for this clone. Its antigen is still unknown. Per-base quality was not reported, and no clone a single base away is much larger than it. The donors were included in the validation cohort of 90 to 150 subjects, a group kept apart from the roughly 610-subject first cohort. The entry originates in a study of cytomegalovirus exposure and HLA in healthy donors (TCRdb year 2017). General notes on the study: The 500 to 800 repertoires of the first cohort and the 110 or so validation repertoires were produced on the same platform, according to a later analysis. The study aimed to test whether cataloging public T cell receptors could reveal signatures of past pathogen exposure. In addition to the first cohort of approximately 670 subjects, a separate validation cohort of approximately 130 different subjects was used. High-throughput TCR immunosequencing, statistical association of individual TCRs with disease status, and machine learning were combined to predict cytomegalovirus infection status.

Broader findings and caveats from the paper: A later analysis found that TCRs clustered in the first cohort also tended to co-occur in the approximately 120 validation repertoires, with 94% of cluster scores above 0. It was suggested by the authors that the approach could potentially be generalized to other disease states and immunological phenotypes. Most TCR sequences were observed very rarely across donors, whereas some public TCRs were present in many individuals. All 120 or so repertoires were used to score co-occurrence in the validation cohort in a later analysis, because that analysis had no HLA typing for the cohort. In both the original and validation cohorts, the classifier was reported to diagnose cytomegalovirus status with high specificity and sensitivity. The study listed 164 TCR beta chains as associated with cytomegalovirus. A few of the identified cytomegalovirus-associated TCR beta chains were confirmed in vitro to be specific for cytomegalovirus antigens.

The library was made by the immunoSEQ multiplex PCR assay. On the study's bioinformatics: To diagnose cytomegalovirus status from the catalog of TCR beta chain sequences, a statistical classification framework was built. TCRdb provides this immuneACCESS table in a form limited to in-frame rearrangements. Some clones are lacking; in checked studies, under half of them reflect an unresolved V gene, and why the rest are absent is not known. V and J calls plus clone size are reproduced from that table; the DNA served to infer D and trimming. The sample table contains about 140,000 clones; only one count was recorded for approximately 82% of them. The biggest ten clones account for roughly 27% of the sample. CDR3 length: 15 amino acids, cysteine to phenylalanine. Only CDR3 DNA is held: 45 bases, read in frame from base 1. The germline V gene sets CDR1 to LGHNA and CDR2 to YNFKEQ. Relative to germline, V is 5 bases shorter and J is 0 bases shorter, with 13 bases between their ends.

In this chain, TRBV4-2 is recombined with TRBJ1-1, and the D gene may be TRBD1, 5 bases matching. This clonotype was sampled from a man aged 25 to 45 in good health and CMV-seropositive. Sequencing used PBMCs. The CDR3 protein: CASSFRQPMNTEAFF. The DNA is TGTGCCAGCAGCTTCCGACAGCCTATGAACACTGAAGCTTTCTTT.